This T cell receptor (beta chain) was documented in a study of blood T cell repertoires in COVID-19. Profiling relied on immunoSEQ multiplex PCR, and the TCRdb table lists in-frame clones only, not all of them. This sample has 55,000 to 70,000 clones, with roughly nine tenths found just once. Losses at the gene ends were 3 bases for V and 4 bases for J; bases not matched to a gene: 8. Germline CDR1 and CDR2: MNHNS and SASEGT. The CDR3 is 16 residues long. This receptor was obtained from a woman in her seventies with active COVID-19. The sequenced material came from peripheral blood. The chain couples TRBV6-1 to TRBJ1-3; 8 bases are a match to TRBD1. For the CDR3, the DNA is TGTGCCAGCAGTGACAGGGGGCGCTTGGGGGGAAACACCATATATTTT. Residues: CASSDRGRLGGNTIYF.